These T cell receptor beta chains were read from a single sample in a study of cytomegalovirus exposure and HLA in healthy donors. Some clones are missing from TCRdb's copy, which holds only in-frame ones; the method was immunoSEQ multiplex PCR. Of some 170,000 clones listed, about 81% are singletons. The sequenced material came from PBMCs. Every receptor here comes from a woman under 40 in good health and CMV-seronegative. The conserved cysteine and the conserved F or W are not part of the CDR3 here. The order of the fields is V gene, D gene, clone size, CDR3 protein. A D gene is named only where the DNA matches it firmly. Not every row has a clone size; where given, it reads once, few, many or a size class.

v_gene: TRBV6-5; d_gene: TRBD1; abundance: NA; CDR3aa: ASSYSQGAGTGELF
v_gene: TRBV15; d_gene: TRBD1; abundance: NA; CDR3aa: ATSRDRGYTEAF
v_gene: TRBV27; d_gene: NA; abundance: NA; CDR3aa: ASSPGHPYEQY
v_gene: TRBV7-2; d_gene: TRBD2; abundance: NA; CDR3aa: ASSSSSGSRTGELF
v_gene: TRBV10-1; d_gene: TRBD2; abundance: NA; CDR3aa: ASSGTSGGTDTQY
v_gene: TRBV7-8; d_gene: NA; abundance: NA; CDR3aa: ASSLARDSSKY
v_gene: TRBV6-6; d_gene: TRBD1; abundance: NA; CDR3aa: ASSYGQGAYEQY
v_gene: TRBV27; d_gene: NA; abundance: NA; CDR3aa: ASSRGPGETQY
v_gene: TRBV6-4; d_gene: NA; abundance: NA; CDR3aa: ASSYELNQPQH
v_gene: TRBV7-9; d_gene: NA; abundance: few; CDR3aa: ASTSLTRGSGYT
v_gene: TRBV19; d_gene: TRBD1; abundance: NA; CDR3aa: ASSIGTGQLNTEAF
v_gene: TRBV9; d_gene: NA; abundance: NA; CDR3aa: ASSVRAGNTIY
v_gene: TRBV27; d_gene: NA; abundance: few; CDR3aa: ASSPSRFSYNSPLH
v_gene: TRBV27; d_gene: NA; abundance: NA; CDR3aa: ASSLSRGSNEQF
v_gene: TRBV27; d_gene: NA; abundance: once; CDR3aa: ASSLVGGRTFSGANVLT
v_gene: TRBV5-1; d_gene: TRBD2; abundance: NA; CDR3aa: ASRASGGSYNEQF
v_gene: TRBV5-1; d_gene: NA; abundance: NA; CDR3aa: ASSGTSTEETQY
v_gene: TRBV18; d_gene: NA; abundance: NA; CDR3aa: ASSPRGNTEAF
v_gene: TRBV7-3; d_gene: TRBD1; abundance: NA; CDR3aa: ASSPGQGLETQY
v_gene: TRBV19; d_gene: NA; abundance: NA; CDR3aa: ASSETGFRFGELF
v_gene: TRBV6-1; d_gene: NA; abundance: NA; CDR3aa: ASSGQAPNQPQH
v_gene: TRBV27; d_gene: TRBD1; abundance: NA; CDR3aa: ASSGAGQGFYEQY
v_gene: TRBV25-1; d_gene: TRBD1; abundance: NA; CDR3aa: ASSSGGSTEAF
v_gene: TRBV30; d_gene: TRBD1; abundance: NA; CDR3aa: AWAGTGLQPQH
v_gene: TRBV5-1; d_gene: NA; abundance: NA; CDR3aa: ASSLTGNSNQPQH
v_gene: TRBV6-6; d_gene: TRBD1; abundance: NA; CDR3aa: ASSPTGAEAF
v_gene: TRBV7-2; d_gene: TRBD1; abundance: NA; CDR3aa: ASSLAGTGLSSNYGYT
v_gene: TRBV15; d_gene: NA; abundance: NA; CDR3aa: ATSSRDKGEQY
v_gene: TRBV27; d_gene: NA; abundance: NA; CDR3aa: ASSFAGLIGDGYT
v_gene: TRBV5-1; d_gene: TRBD2; abundance: NA; CDR3aa: ASSSLTTSGGETQY
v_gene: TRBV7-6; d_gene: TRBD1; abundance: few; CDR3aa: ASSPNSGQGTEAF
v_gene: TRBV10-3; d_gene: TRBD2; abundance: few; CDR3aa: AIRAGSGGAYEQY
v_gene: TRBV2; d_gene: NA; abundance: NA; CDR3aa: ASSVEVGGELF
v_gene: TRBV5-1; d_gene: NA; abundance: NA; CDR3aa: ASSFTGYQF
v_gene: TRBV4-3; d_gene: NA; abundance: NA; CDR3aa: ASSQGTTSLNEQF
v_gene: TRBV7-2; d_gene: TRBD2; abundance: NA; CDR3aa: ASSLGVSGGAGNEQF
v_gene: TRBV2; d_gene: TRBD1; abundance: NA; CDR3aa: ASSERQGGSNQPQH
v_gene: TRBV27; d_gene: NA; abundance: NA; CDR3aa: ASSADLGGTQY
v_gene: TRBV19; d_gene: TRBD1; abundance: NA; CDR3aa: ASSMGQVFSGELF
v_gene: TRBV7-8; d_gene: TRBD1; abundance: NA; CDR3aa: ASSLAGQGYEQY
v_gene: TRBV7-9; d_gene: NA; abundance: NA; CDR3aa: ASSRQGGNTEAF
v_gene: TRBV4-1; d_gene: NA; abundance: NA; CDR3aa: ASSHSSGSYGYT
v_gene: TRBV9; d_gene: TRBD1; abundance: NA; CDR3aa: ASSVAAFGTGDYEQY
v_gene: TRBV28; d_gene: NA; abundance: NA; CDR3aa: ASSSTSSYEQY
v_gene: TRBV2; d_gene: TRBD1; abundance: NA; CDR3aa: ASSVGQGTYGYT
v_gene: TRBV19; d_gene: NA; abundance: few; CDR3aa: ASSLRDTRAF
v_gene: TRBV7-8; d_gene: NA; abundance: NA; CDR3aa: ASKGGTGAGELF
v_gene: TRBV5-4; d_gene: TRBD2; abundance: NA; CDR3aa: ASHLPGLGYNEQF
v_gene: TRBV28; d_gene: NA; abundance: once; CDR3aa: ASSFQLTDTQY
v_gene: TRBV7-3; d_gene: NA; abundance: NA; CDR3aa: ASSPQGTDTQY
v_gene: TRBV6-5; d_gene: NA; abundance: few; CDR3aa: ASRIQGSNEQF